Presented here are 27 T cell receptor beta chains from one specimen sequenced in a study of sequential checkpoint blockade in melanoma. The protocol was immunoSEQ multiplex PCR, while the TCRdb copy is restricted to in-frame clones and leaves out a portion. The sample contains over 1,400 clones, more than 20% of which appear only once. Noted treatment: randomized to nivolumab then ipilimumab (arm A) or the reverse (arm B). Material: tumor tissue (inferred from file names), obtained from a patient given nivolumab and ipilimumab in sequence. The receptors come from a human donor with melanoma.

Relative to its sample, this clone is large. The rearrangement joins TRBV11-3 to TRBJ1-2, with D unresolved. The CDR3 sequence is 16 residues long. Trimming cost V 3 bases and J 8 bases, with 22 bases left between them. Looked up from germline, CDR1 is SGHNT and CDR2 is YENEEA. This chain's CDR3 is CASSLLWEVNSGGYTF. Written as DNA, the CDR3 is TGTGCCAGCAGCTTGTTGTGGGAGGTGAATTCGGGAGGCTACACCTTC.

This chain connects TRBV28 to TRBJ2-1; D gene ambiguous. V was shortened by 3 bases and J by 8 bases, with 8 bases between the two germline ends. Per the germline V gene, CDR1 is MDHEN and CDR2 is SYDVKM. The CDR3 length is 12 residues. The CDR3 reads CASSLSMDEQFF. CDR3 nucleotides: TGTGCCAGCAGTTTGTCGATGGATGAGCAGTTCTTC.

V is TRBV11-3 and J is TRBJ2-7, with 14 bases that match TRBD2. This CDR3 comprises 16 residues. Germline assignment: CDR1 SGHNT and CDR2 YENEEA. The V gene end was trimmed by 5 bases and the J gene end by 7 bases; junction bases not matched to a gene: 10. The CDR3 sequence: CASSLSGLAGGGEQYF. DNA for the CDR3: TGTGCCAGCAGCCTCAGTGGACTAGCGGGAGGTGGGGAGCAGTACTTC.

The chain uses TRBV6-8 and TRBJ1-1; D not resolved. Trimming took 0 bases from V and 6 from J, leaving 8 bases between them. The CDR3 has 13 residues. Germline V gives CDR1 MNHGY, CDR2 SAAAGT. Written as DNA, the CDR3 is TGTGCCAGCAGTTACTCGAAGCCGTCTGAAGCTTTCTTT. Its translation: CASSYSKPSEAFF.

This clone has just a few counts. V is TRBV19 and J is TRBJ2-1, with TRBD1 matching over 10 bases. Per the germline V gene, CDR1 is LNHDA and CDR2 is SQIVND (reference sequence). The CDR3 length is 15 residues. J lost 6 bases, V lost 5 bases, and 7 bases had no gene match. CDR3 DNA: TGTGCCAGTAGTGTCGGGACAGGGGATATCAATGAGCAGTTCTTC. This sequence encodes CASSVGTGDINEQFF. The full variable domain, its missing parts supplied by reference TRBV19 and TRBJ2-1, is DGGITQSPKYLFRKEGQNVTLSCEQNLNHDAMYWYRQDPGQGLRLIYYSQIVNDFQKGDIAEGYSVSREKKESFPLTVTSAQKNPTAFYLCASSVGTGDINEQFFGPGTRLTVL.

This clone is judged large. A read error may account for a junction end that differs from germline. The chain combines TRBV11-3 with TRBJ1-5; 12 bases map to TRBD1. CDR1 SGHNT and CDR2 YENEEA come from the germline V gene. There are 15 residues in the CDR3. DNA of the CDR3: TGTGCCAGCAGCTTCGGGACAGGGGGCAACCAGCCCCAGCATTTT. Its translation: CASSFGTGGNQPQHF. Filled out from reference TRBV11-3 and TRBJ1-5, the complete variable domain reads EAGVVQSPRYKIIEKKQPVAFWCNPISGHNTLYWYLQNLGQGPELLIRYENEEAVDDSQLPKDRFSAERLKGVDSTLKIQPAELGDSAVYLCASSFGTGGNQPQHFGDGTRLSIL.

The rearrangement links TRBV7-5 to TRBJ2-1; the DNA was not compared with TRBD2, the D call given in the table. TRBV7-5 represents a pseudogene. The CDR3 has 17 residues. Here the CDR3 DNA reads TGTGCCAGCAGCCCTGGACTGATAGCGGGGGGTACTAATGAGCAGTTCTTC. Its translation: CASSPGLIAGGTNEQFF.

This rearrangement joins TRBV6-8 to TRBJ1-1; tentatively, D is TRBD1 (5 bases). CDR1 and CDR2 from the germline V gene are MNHGY and SAAAGT. This CDR3 comprises 13 residues. The V end was cut by 7 bases, the J end by 1 base, with 10 bases between. The CDR3 spells CASTRGRNTEAFF. The CDR3 DNA reads TGTGCCAGCACACGGGGACGGAACACTGAAGCTTTCTTT.

J is TRBJ1-1 and V is TRBV18; D is perhaps TRBD1 (5 bases). Trimming cost V 6 bases and J 1 base, with 12 bases left between them. The CDR3 runs 14 residues. Looked up from germline, CDR1 is KGHSH and CDR2 is LQKENI. The CDR3 DNA follows: TGTGCCAGCTCGCGACAGTCCGCGAACACTGAAGCTTTCTTT. Protein sequence: CASSRQSANTEAFF.

This clone is labeled medium-sized. V and J are TRBV6-8 and TRBJ2-7, with D possibly called TRBD1 or TRBD2 (5 bases each). The CDR3 runs to 14 residues. Between the trimmed V and J ends, which lost 2 bases and 2 bases, there was a span of 10 bases. Germline CDR1 is MNHGY and CDR2 is SAAAGT. For the CDR3, the DNA is TGTGCCAGCAGTTACGCAGGGACCCCCTACGAGCAGTACTTC. Translation gives CASSYAGTPYEQYF.

The rearrangement links TRBV14 to TRBJ2-5; D is perhaps TRBD1 or TRBD2 (5 bases each). V was pared by 3 bases and J by 2 bases, with 16 bases between. Germline-derived CDR1 and CDR2 are SGHDN and FVKESK. The CDR3 spans 16 residues. The CDR3 loop is CASSHQSGPWQETQYF. For the CDR3, the DNA is TGTGCCAGCAGCCACCAATCGGGGCCGTGGCAAGAGACCCAGTACTTC.

The chain has TRBV28 and TRBJ2-3; 8 bases match TRBD1. The ends lost 6 bases at V and 2 bases at J; junction bases unmatched: 7. The CDR3 consists of 15 residues. Germline values: CDR1 MDHEN, CDR2 SYDVKM. The CDR3 region has the DNA TGTGCCAGCAGGATAAGACAGGGGCCCACAGATACGCAGTATTTT. Translation: CASRIRQGPTDTQYF.

This clone appeared a few times. The rearrangement joins TRBV12-5 to TRBJ2-6, with 8 bases that match TRBD1. The germline gives CDR1 LGHNT, CDR2 FRNRAP. The CDR3 spans 16 residues. CDR3 residues: CASTRDRSSGANVLTF. CDR3 bases: TGTGCCAGCACCAGGGACAGGTCCTCTGGGGCCAACGTCCTGACTTTC. Supplemented by reference TRBV12-5 and TRBJ2-6, the full variable domain reads DARVTQTPRHKVTEMGQEVTMRCQPILGHNTVFWYRQTMMQGLELLAYFRNRAPLDDSGMPKDRFSAEMPDATLATLKIQPSEPRDSAVYFCASTRDRSSGANVLTFGAGSRLTVL.

This clone showed up just a few times. For the CDR3, the DNA is TGTGCCAGCACCAAAGGACAGCCCTACGAGCAGTACTTC. Amino acids: CASTKGQPYEQYF. The chain has TRBV6-8 and TRBJ2-7; tentative D call: TRBD1 (6 bases). CDR1 and CDR2 (germline): MNHGY, SAAAGT. Trimming left V 7 bases short and J 2 bases short, with 12 bases between. The CDR3 runs 13 residues.

The V call is TRBV10-2, the J call TRBJ1-4; 7 bases are shared with TRBD1. Trimming removed 2 bases from V and 8 bases from J; junction bases left unmatched: 5. The length of the CDR3 is 14 residues. CDR1 WSHSY and CDR2 SAAADI come from the germline V gene. Here the CDR3 reads CASSETGVLEKLFF. CDR3 in DNA: TGCGCCAGCAGTGAGACAGGGGTACTAGAAAAACTGTTTTTT.

The chain is built from TRBV30 and TRBJ1-2; D not resolved. The germline CDR1 and CDR2 sequences are GTSNPN and SVGIG (reference sequence). The CDR3 has 14 residues. Trimming cost V 4 bases and J 4 bases, with 16 bases left between them. The DNA for the CDR3 is TGTGCCTGGATACCCTCAGCCGCCTCCTATGGCTACACCTTC. It codes for CAWIPSAASYGYTF.

By share, this clone ranks as medium-sized. The V and J genes are TRBV9 and TRBJ2-7; no reliable D call. This CDR3 has 13 amino acids. Germline V gene lookup returns CDR1 SGDLS and CDR2 YYNGEE. V lost 4 bases and J lost 1, with 9 bases in between. CDR3 sequence reads: CASSLASSYEQYF. CDR3 DNA: TGTGCCAGCAGCTTAGCATCTTCCTACGAGCAGTACTTC.

The chain employs TRBV5-1 and TRBJ1-4, with no clear D. This CDR3 region has 18 residues. Trimming took off 0 bases at V and 7 bases at J, with 22 bases between the two ends. CDR1 is SGHRS and CDR2 is YFSETQ in the germline V gene. The chain's CDR3 is CASSLAPLKSLRGEKLFF. CDR3 bases: TGCGCCAGCAGCTTGGCGCCATTAAAATCTCTAAGAGGTGAAAAACTGTTTTTT.

The table lists this clone with a few counts. The V and J genes are TRBV28 and TRBJ2-5, with D perhaps TRBD2 (5 bases). The germline V and J ends were trimmed by 5 bases and 5 bases, with 18 bases remaining between them. CDR1 is MDHEN and CDR2 is SYDVKM in the germline V gene. The CDR3 runs to 15 residues. The CDR3 nucleotides are TGTGCCAGCAGTCTCCCCGGACTGTCGCGGGAGACCCAGTACTTC. Translation: CASSLPGLSRETQYF.

This chain links TRBV5-1 with TRBJ2-7; 7 bases are shared with TRBD1. In germline, CDR1 is SGHRS, CDR2 YFSETQ. The ends lost 2 bases at V and 6 bases at J; junction bases unmatched: 11. The CDR3 has 15 residues. The CDR3 DNA sequence: TGCGCCAGCAGCTTACGATCCAGTTCAGGGGGCGAGCAGTACTTC. Translating gives CASSLRSSSGGEQYF.

A few counts support this clone. The chain links TRBV28 to TRBJ2-1; 14 positions match TRBD2. The junction had 5 bases not matched to a gene; V was cut back by 3 bases and J by 4 bases. Germline assignment: CDR1 MDHEN and CDR2 SYDVKM. The CDR3 runs to 17 residues. This CDR3 reads CASSFLTSGRDYNEQFF. The DNA of the CDR3 is TGTGCCAGCAGTTTTTTGACTAGCGGGAGGGATTACAATGAGCAGTTCTTC.

The gene calls are TRBV30 and TRBJ2-5, with D maybe TRBD1 (5 bases). V was trimmed by 2 bases and J by 1 base, leaving 8 bases between them. The CDR3 is 13 residues long. The germline gives CDR1 GTSNPN, CDR2 SVGIG (reference sequence). CDR3 sequence (DNA): TGTGCCTGGAGTCCAGGGATCCAAGAGACCCAGTACTTC. This encodes CAWSPGIQETQYF.

The chain is built from TRBV14 and TRBJ2-5; D is unresolved. The V end was cut by 0 bases, the J end by 9 bases, with 11 bases between. Germline V CDR1 and CDR2: SGHDN, FVKESK. There are 13 residues in the CDR3. CDR3 DNA: TGTGCCAGCAGCCAAGATATGAAGTCTGCCCAGTACTTC. Amino acid sequence: CASSQDMKSAQYF.

V is TRBV18 and J is TRBJ2-7, with a possible D match to TRBD2 (5 bases). V gave up 0 bases and J gave up 2 bases, with 11 bases separating them. The CDR3 runs to 15 residues. CDR1 and CDR2 (germline): KGHSH, LQKENI. The CDR3 region has the DNA TGTGCCAGCTCACCACCAGCTAGCCGGCCCTACGAGCAGTACTTC. This sequence encodes CASSPPASRPYEQYF.

This clone was seen a handful of times. V and J are TRBV28 and TRBJ1-2, with TRBD1 matching 8 bases. The V gene end was trimmed by 6 bases and the J gene end by 2 bases; junction bases not matched to a gene: 5. In germline, CDR1 is MDHEN, CDR2 SYDVKM. The CDR3 runs 14 residues. Written as DNA, the CDR3 is TGTGCCAGCAGGGACAACAGGGGGAACTATGGCTACACCTTC. It encodes CASRDNRGNYGYTF.

The chain links TRBV2 to TRBJ2-1, with a possible D match to TRBD1 (7 bases). This CDR3 is built from 17 residues. V shed 5 bases and J shed 9 bases, with 26 bases lying between them. Per the germline V gene, CDR1 is SNHLY and CDR2 is FYNNEI. The CDR3 DNA sequence: TGTGCCAGCAGTTTAGCAAGGACAGGTCGGGAGAGGGGTGAGCAGTTCTTC. Residues: CASSLARTGRERGEQFF.

The chain joins TRBV29-1 to TRBJ2-3; D may match TRBD1 or TRBD2 (5 bases each). Trimming cost V 6 bases and J 2 bases, with 24 bases left between them. CDR3 length: 17 amino acids. The germline CDR1 and CDR2 sequences are SQVTM and ANQGSEA. The CDR3 region is CSVGTMWGFATTDTQYF. The CDR3 DNA sequence: TGCAGCGTCGGCACGATGTGGGGGTTCGCGACCACAGATACGCAGTATTTT.